This TCR beta chain was identified in a study of blood T cell repertoires in COVID-19. Across the whole study: Samples representing acute and convalescent COVID-19 were sourced from the United States, Italy and Spain. Sources were T cells, B-cell-depleted T cells, or PBMCs; the material itself was cDNA or gDNA.

Authors' processing steps: Amplified reference gene primers provided the basis for estimating nucleated cell counts. Clones were sequenced by immunoSEQ multiplex PCR, and TCRdb holds only the in-frame ones, with some missing. V, J and clone size derive from that table, while D and trimming were established from the DNA sequence. The sample yields roughly 70,000 clones, about 73% seen once. Only one count was recorded for this clone. Unmatched junction bases numbered 6, after V lost 7 bases and J lost 7 bases. The length of the CDR3 is 12 residues. The material sequenced was peripheral blood. J is TRBJ1-1 and V is TRBV12-3 or TRBV12-4; 7 bases map to TRBD1. The receptor was derived from a man in his 60s with acute or convalescent COVID-19. The CDR3 DNA sequence: TGTGCCAGCACCCGACGGACAGGTGAAGCTTTCTTT. This translates into CASTRRTGEAFF.